These 13 T cell receptor beta chains came from one sample sequenced in a study of cytomegalovirus exposure and HLA in healthy donors. The PCR had 60 Vbeta and 13 Jbeta primers. TCRdb's table, derived via immunoSEQ multiplex PCR, lists solely in-frame clones and lacks some. The sample has around 94,000 clones, more than 75% seen once; the top ten hold around 10%. The source material was PBMCs. These receptor sequences come from a human donor in good health.

V gene TRBV5-1 combines with J gene TRBJ2-1, with 11 bases fitting TRBD2. The CDR3 spans 15 residues. CDR1 and CDR2 (germline): SGHRS, YFSETQ. The junction had 7 bases not matched to a gene; V was cut back by 4 bases and J by 7 bases. The CDR3 sequence: CASSPAASGRNEQFF. CDR3 DNA sequence: TGCGCCAGCAGCCCGGCGGCTAGCGGGAGGAATGAGCAGTTCTTC.

The sample holds many counts of this clone. This chain joins TRBV7-8 and TRBJ2-7; the D gene is possibly TRBD1 (5 bases). Between the trimmed V and J ends, which lost 2 bases and 6 bases, there was a span of 14 bases. The germline V gene has CDR1 SGHVS and CDR2 FQNEAQ. CDR3 length: 14 amino acids. The CDR3 coding sequence is TGTGCCAGCAGCTTACCAGGGTCAGTCGGCGAGCAGTACTTC. It encodes CASSLPGSVGEQYF.

The CDR3 DNA follows: TGTGCCAGTACGGGGAGGGACAGGGGGTATAGAGCTGAAGCTTTCTTT. Translation: CASTGRDRGYRAEAFF. The chain joins TRBV19 to TRBJ1-1, with 11 bases identical to TRBD1. J was trimmed by 6 bases and V by 7 bases; bases with no gene match: 13. CDR1 and CDR2 (germline): LNHDA, SQIVND (reference sequence). This CDR3 comprises 16 residues.

V usage is TRBV7-2 and J usage is TRBJ2-5, with D possibly being TRBD2 (6 bases). The germline V and J ends were trimmed by 2 bases and 5 bases, with 12 bases remaining between them. This CDR3 is 14 amino acids long. CDR1 and CDR2 from the germline V gene are SGHTA and FQGNSA. DNA of the CDR3: TGTGCCAGCAGCTTATCCGCGGGGTCGGAGACCCAGTACTTC. Protein sequence: CASSLSAGSETQYF.

The chain carries TRBV28 and TRBJ2-6, with 8 bases aligning to TRBD1. Germline V CDR1 and CDR2: MDHEN, SYDVKM. The V gene end was trimmed by 8 bases and the J gene end by 4 bases; junction bases not matched to a gene: 4. This CDR3 comprises 14 residues. CDR3 sequence (DNA): TGTGCCAGCCGGACAGGGTCCGGGGCCAACGTCCTGACTTTC. As protein: CASRTGSGANVLTF.

V is TRBV6-5 and J is TRBJ1-1; D unresolved. This CDR3 is 12 amino acids long. Trimming cost V 2 bases and J 8 bases, with 9 bases left between them. Per the germline V gene, CDR1 is MNHEY and CDR2 is SVGAGI. CDR3 protein: CASSYGGQEAFF. The DNA of the CDR3 is TGTGCCAGCAGTTACGGCGGTCAGGAAGCTTTCTTT.

J is TRBJ1-1 and V is TRBV9; D call uncertain. The germline V and J ends were trimmed by 4 bases and 7 bases, with 11 bases remaining between them. The CDR3 sequence is 12 residues long. Germline V CDR1 and CDR2: SGDLS, YYNGEE. CDR3 nucleotides: TGTGCCAGCAGCCCTCACGGTGGTGAAGCTTTCTTT. Amino acid sequence: CASSPHGGEAFF.

This rearrangement joins TRBV21-1 to TRBJ1-1; the listed D gene, TRBD1, was not tested against the DNA. TRBV21-1 constitutes a pseudogene. The CDR3 runs 16 residues. CDR3 coding DNA: TGTGCCAGCAGCGCCAAGGACAGGGGCCCGAACACTGAAGCTTTCTTT. Protein: CASSAKDRGPNTEAFF.

This chain connects TRBV6-5 to TRBJ1-1; no definite D call. The V gene lost 6 bases and the J gene lost 1 base, with 15 bases spanning the gap. Germline V gene lookup returns CDR1 MNHEY and CDR2 SVGAGI. CDR3 size: 15 residues. This CDR3 reads CASRNTGGRNTEAFF. CDR3 coding DNA: TGTGCCAGCAGAAACACGGGCGGGAGGAACACTGAAGCTTTCTTT.

The chain combines TRBV6-1 with TRBJ2-1, with 8 bases that match TRBD2. Germline loops: CDR1 MNHNS, CDR2 SASEGT. The CDR3 spans 14 residues. V shed 1 base and J 12 bases; nucleotides not matched to a gene: 8. The CDR3 reads CASSEDLKREWQFF. The CDR3 DNA reads TGTGCCAGCAGTGAAGACCTAAAGCGGGAGTGGCAGTTCTTC.

The V gene is TRBV9, the J gene TRBJ2-3; D may be TRBD2 (5 bases). The V end was cut by 0 bases, the J end by 10 bases, with 18 bases between. This CDR3 is 15 amino acids long. Germline V gene sequence: CDR1 SGDLS, CDR2 YYNGEE. The CDR3 DNA reads as TGTGCCAGCAGCGTAGGGACTTCCTCCGAGCAAGCGCAGTATTTT. This gives the protein CASSVGTSSEQAQYF.

V gene TRBV7-9 combines with J gene TRBJ1-6, with 7 nucleotides matching TRBD1. This CDR3 has 14 amino acids. Germline CDR1 and CDR2: SEHNR and FQNEAQ (reference sequence). J gave up 7 bases and V 6 bases, and 6 bases lay outside the gene matches. The CDR3 coding sequence is TGTGCCAGCAGTTCCGGACAGGAGAATTCACCCCTCCACTTT. The encoded protein is CASSSGQENSPLHF.

In the case of this clone: The identical CDR3 is also encoded by other nucleotide sequences in the sample. The V and J genes are TRBV5-1 and TRBJ2-7, with D maybe TRBD2 (6 bases). The CDR3 spans 15 residues. V gave up 3 bases and J gave up 0 bases, with 13 bases separating them. Germline loops: CDR1 SGHRS, CDR2 YFSETQ. Here the CDR3 reads CASSWGTEPSYEQYF. The CDR3 DNA sequence: TGCGCCAGCAGCTGGGGGACTGAACCCTCCTACGAGCAGTACTTC.